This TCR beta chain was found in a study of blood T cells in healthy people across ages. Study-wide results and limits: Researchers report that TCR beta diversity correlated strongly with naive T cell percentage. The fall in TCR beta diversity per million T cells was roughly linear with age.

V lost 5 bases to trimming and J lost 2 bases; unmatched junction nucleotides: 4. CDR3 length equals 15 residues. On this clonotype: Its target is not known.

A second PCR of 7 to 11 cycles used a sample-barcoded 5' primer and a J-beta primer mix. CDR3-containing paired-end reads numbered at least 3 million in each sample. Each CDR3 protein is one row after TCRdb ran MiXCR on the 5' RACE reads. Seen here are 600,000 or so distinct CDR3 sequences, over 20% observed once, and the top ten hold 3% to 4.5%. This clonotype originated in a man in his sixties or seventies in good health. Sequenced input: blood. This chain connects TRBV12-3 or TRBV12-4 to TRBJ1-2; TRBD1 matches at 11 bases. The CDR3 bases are TGTGCCAGCAGTAGGCGGGACAGGGGGAACTATGGCTACACCTTC. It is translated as CASSRRDRGNYGYTF.